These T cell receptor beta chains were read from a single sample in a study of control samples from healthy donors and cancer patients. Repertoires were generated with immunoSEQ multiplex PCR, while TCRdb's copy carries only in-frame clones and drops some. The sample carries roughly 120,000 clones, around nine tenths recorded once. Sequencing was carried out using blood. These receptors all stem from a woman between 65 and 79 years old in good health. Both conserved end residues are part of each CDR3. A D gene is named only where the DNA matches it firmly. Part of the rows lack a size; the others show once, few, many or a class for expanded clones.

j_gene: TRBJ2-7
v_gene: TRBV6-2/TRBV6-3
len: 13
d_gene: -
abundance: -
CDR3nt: TGTGCCAGCAGTTACAGGGGCTTCTACGAGCAGTACTTC
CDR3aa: CASSYRGFYEQYF

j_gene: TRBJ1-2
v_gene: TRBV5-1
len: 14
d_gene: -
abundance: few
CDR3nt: TGCGCCAGCAGCACAGGTGCCGGAAACTATGGCTACACCTTC
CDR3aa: CASSTGAGNYGYTF

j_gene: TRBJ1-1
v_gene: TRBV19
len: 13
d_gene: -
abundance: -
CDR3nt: TGTGCCAGTAGTCCAACTCCAAACACTGAAGCTTTCTTT
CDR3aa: CASSPTPNTEAFF

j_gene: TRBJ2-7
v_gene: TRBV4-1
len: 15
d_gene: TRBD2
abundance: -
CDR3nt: TGCGCCAGCAGCCAAGCAGCGGGGCAAACCTACGAGCAGTACTTC
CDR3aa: CASSQAAGQTYEQYF

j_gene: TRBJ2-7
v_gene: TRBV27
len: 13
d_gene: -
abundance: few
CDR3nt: TGTGCCAGCAGTTCTCAGGGCCCCTACGAGCAGTACTTC
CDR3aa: CASSSQGPYEQYF

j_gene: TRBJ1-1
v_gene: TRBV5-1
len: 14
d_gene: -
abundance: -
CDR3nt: TGCGCCAGCAGCTTAGGGACGTTGAACACTGAAGCTTTCTTT
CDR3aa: CASSLGTLNTEAFF

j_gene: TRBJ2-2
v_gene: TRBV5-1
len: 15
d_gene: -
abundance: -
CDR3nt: TGCGCCAGCAGCTTGGAGGGCAGGGGCACCGGGGAGCTGTTTTTT
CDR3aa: CASSLEGRGTGELFF

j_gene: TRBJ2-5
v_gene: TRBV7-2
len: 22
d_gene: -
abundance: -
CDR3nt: TGTGCCAGCAGCTTAGCATGTAGGCACTGCGTTGGAGCCAAGGACAGACAAGAGACCCAGTACTTC
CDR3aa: CASSLACRHCVGAKDRQETQYF

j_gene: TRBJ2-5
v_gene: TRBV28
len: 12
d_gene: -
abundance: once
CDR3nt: TGTGCCAGCAGTTTGGCAACGGAGACCCAGTACTTC
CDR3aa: CASSLATETQYF

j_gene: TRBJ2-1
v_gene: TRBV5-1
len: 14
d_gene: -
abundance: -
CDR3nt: TGCGCCAGCAGCCCCGGGGAGGCCTACAATGAGCAGTTCTTC
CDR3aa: CASSPGEAYNEQFF

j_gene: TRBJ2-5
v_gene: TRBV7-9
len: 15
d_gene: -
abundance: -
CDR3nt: TGTGCCAGCAGCTTAGTAGAGGCCAAAGGGGAGACCCAGTACTTC
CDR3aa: CASSLVEAKGETQYF

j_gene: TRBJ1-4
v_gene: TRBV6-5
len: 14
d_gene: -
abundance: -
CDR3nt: TGTGCCAGCAGCAACAGGGCCTCGAGAGAAAAACTGTTTTTT
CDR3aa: CASSNRASREKLFF

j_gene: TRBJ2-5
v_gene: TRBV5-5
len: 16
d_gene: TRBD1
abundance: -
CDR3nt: TGTGCCAGCAGCTTGGGTGGGGGACAGGGAACCGGGACCCAGTACTTC
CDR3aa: CASSLGGGQGTGTQYF

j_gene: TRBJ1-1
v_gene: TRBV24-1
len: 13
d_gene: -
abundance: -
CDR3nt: TGTGCCACCAGTGATTGGACGGGGACTGAAGCTTTCTTT
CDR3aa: CATSDWTGTEAFF

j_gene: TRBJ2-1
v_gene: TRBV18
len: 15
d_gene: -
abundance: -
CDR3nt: TGTGCCAGCTCACCCAGGAGGGAGGCCTACAATGAGCAGTTCTTC
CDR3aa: CASSPRREAYNEQFF

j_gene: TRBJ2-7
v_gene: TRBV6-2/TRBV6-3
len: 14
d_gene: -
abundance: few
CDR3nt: TGTGCCAGCATCCCGAGGGACCCCGTCGGCGAGCAGTACTTC
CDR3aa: CASIPRDPVGEQYF

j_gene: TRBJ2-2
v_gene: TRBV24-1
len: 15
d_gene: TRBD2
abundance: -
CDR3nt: TGTGCCACCAGTGAGGCGGGGGGCCAGGCCGGGGAGCTGTTTTTT
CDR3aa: CATSEAGGQAGELFF

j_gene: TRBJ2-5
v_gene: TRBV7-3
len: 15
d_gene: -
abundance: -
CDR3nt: TGTGCCAGCAGCATCCAGGCGAGTACAGGGGAGACCCAGTACTTC
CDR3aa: CASSIQASTGETQYF

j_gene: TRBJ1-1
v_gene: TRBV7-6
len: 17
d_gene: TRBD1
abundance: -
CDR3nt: TGTGCCAGCAGCCGCGGACCCGGACAGGGATCATCGGCAGGAGCTTTCTTT
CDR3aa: CASSRGPGQGSSAGAFF

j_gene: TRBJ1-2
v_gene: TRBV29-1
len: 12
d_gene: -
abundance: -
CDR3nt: TGCAGCGTTGGGGACGGTGACTATGGCTACACCTTC
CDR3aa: CSVGDGDYGYTF

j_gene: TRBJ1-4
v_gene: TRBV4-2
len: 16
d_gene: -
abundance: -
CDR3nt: TGTGCCAGCAGCTCAAGCCAGGCAGCAACTAATGAAAAACTGTTTTTT
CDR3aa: CASSSSQAATNEKLFF

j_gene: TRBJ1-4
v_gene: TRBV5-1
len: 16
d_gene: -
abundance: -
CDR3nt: TGCGCCAGCAGCCGGAACCCCAGACAGGCTAATGAAAAACTGTTTTTT
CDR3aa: CASSRNPRQANEKLFF

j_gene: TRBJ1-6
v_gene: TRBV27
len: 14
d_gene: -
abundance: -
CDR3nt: TGTGCCAGCAGTTTAAGGACGGGGCATTCACCCCTCCACTTT
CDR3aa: CASSLRTGHSPLHF

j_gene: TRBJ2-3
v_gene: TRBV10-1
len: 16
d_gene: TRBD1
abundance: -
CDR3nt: TGCGCCAGCAGTAAAGGACAGGGGGCGAGCACAGATACGCAGTATTTT
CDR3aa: CASSKGQGASTDTQYF

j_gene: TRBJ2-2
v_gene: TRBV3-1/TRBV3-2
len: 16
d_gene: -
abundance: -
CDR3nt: TGTGCCAGCAGCCAAGTTACACTTTGGGGGTCCGGGGAGCTGTTTTTT
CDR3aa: CASSQVTLWGSGELFF

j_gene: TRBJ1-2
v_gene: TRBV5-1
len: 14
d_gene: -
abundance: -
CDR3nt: TGCGCCAGCAGCTTGGCCTCTGGGATCTATGGCTACACCTTC
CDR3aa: CASSLASGIYGYTF

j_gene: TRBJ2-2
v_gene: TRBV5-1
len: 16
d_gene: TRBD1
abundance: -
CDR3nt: TGCGCCAGCAGCCCCTCCGGGACAGGGGGCCTCGGGGAGCTGTTTTTT
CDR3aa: CASSPSGTGGLGELFF

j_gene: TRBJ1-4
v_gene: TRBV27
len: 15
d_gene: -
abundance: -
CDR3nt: TGTGCCAGCAGTTTCTTAGTAGGGGAGAATGAAAAACTGTTTTTT
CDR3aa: CASSFLVGENEKLFF

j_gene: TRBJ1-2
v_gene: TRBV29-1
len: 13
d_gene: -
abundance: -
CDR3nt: TGCAGCGTTGAAAACTGGGAGGTTTACGGCTACACCTTC
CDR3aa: CSVENWEVYGYTF

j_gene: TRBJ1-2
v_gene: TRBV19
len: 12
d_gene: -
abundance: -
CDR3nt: TGTGCCAGTAGCCGACGGATCTATGGCTACACCTTC
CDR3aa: CASSRRIYGYTF

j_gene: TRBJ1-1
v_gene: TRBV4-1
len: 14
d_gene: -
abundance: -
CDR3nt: TGCGCCAGCAGCCAAATCAACAGCGTTGGGGAAGCTTTCTTT
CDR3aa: CASSQINSVGEAFF

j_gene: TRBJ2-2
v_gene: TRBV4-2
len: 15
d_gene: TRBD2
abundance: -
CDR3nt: TGTGCCAGCAGCCAAGGCGGGGGGGCGCGCGGGGAGCTGTTTTTT
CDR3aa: CASSQGGGARGELFF

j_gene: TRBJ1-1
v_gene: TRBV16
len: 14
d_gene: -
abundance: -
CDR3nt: TGTGCCAGCAGCCAGACGAGACGGAACACTGAAGCTTTCTTT
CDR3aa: CASSQTRRNTEAFF

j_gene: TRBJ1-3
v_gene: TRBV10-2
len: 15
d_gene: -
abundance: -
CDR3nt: TGCGCCAGCAGTGAGTCGGCATCCTCTGGAAACACCATATATTTT
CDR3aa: CASSESASSGNTIYF

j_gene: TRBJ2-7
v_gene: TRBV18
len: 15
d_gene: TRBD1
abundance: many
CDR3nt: TGTGCCAGCTCACCCCAGGACAGGGCCTCAACGGTGCAGTACTTC
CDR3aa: CASSPQDRASTVQYF

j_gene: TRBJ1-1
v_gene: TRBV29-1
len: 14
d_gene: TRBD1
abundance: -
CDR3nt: TGCAGCGTCATAGCCGGGACAGGGGGCTCTGAAGCTTTCTTT
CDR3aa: CSVIAGTGGSEAFF

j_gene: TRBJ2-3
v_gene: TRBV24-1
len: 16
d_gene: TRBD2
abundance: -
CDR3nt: TGTGCCACCAGTGATCACTCGGGACTAAAAGGCGATACGCAGTATTTT
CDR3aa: CATSDHSGLKGDTQYF

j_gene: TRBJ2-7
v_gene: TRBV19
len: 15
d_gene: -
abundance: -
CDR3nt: TGTGCCAGTAGTATCGCCCGGGACGCAGCCTACGAGCAGTACTTC
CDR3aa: CASSIARDAAYEQYF

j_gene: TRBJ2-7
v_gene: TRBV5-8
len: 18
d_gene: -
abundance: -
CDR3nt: TGTGCCAGCAGCCTTTCTATTGCACCCAATCCGAGGCTCTACGAGCAGTACTTC
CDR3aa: CASSLSIAPNPRLYEQYF

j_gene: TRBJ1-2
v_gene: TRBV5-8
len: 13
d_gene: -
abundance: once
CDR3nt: TGTGCCAGCAGCTTGATGGCAGACTATGGCTACACCTTC
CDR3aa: CASSLMADYGYTF

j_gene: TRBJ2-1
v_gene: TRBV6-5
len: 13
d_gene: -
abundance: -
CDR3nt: TGTGCCAGCAGTTGGACTGAACGCAATGAGCAGTTCTTC
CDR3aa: CASSWTERNEQFF

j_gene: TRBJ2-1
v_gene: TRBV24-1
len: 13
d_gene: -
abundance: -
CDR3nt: TGTGCCACCAGTGTTACAGGCTTAAATGAGCAGTTCTTC
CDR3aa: CATSVTGLNEQFF

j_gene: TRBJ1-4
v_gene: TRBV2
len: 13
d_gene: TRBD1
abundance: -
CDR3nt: TGTGCCAGCGCGAGGGGACAGGATGAAAAACTGTTTTTT
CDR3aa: CASARGQDEKLFF

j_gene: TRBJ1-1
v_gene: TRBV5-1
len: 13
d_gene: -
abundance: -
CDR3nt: TGCGCCAGCAGATACAGGGTGAACACTGAAGCTTTCTTT
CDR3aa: CASRYRVNTEAFF

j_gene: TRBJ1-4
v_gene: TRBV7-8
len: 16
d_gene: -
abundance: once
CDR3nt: TGTGCCAGCAGCTTATCCACCCGCCAGGTTAATGAAAAACTGTTTTTT
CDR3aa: CASSLSTRQVNEKLFF

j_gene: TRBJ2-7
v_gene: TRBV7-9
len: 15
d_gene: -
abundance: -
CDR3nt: TGTGCCAGCAGCTCGCCAGGGTCAATGACTTACGAGCAGTACTTC
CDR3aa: CASSSPGSMTYEQYF

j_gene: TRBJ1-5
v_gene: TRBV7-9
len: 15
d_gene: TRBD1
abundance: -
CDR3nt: TGTGCCAGCAGCACCGGGACAGGGGCCAATCAGCCCCAGCATTTT
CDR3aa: CASSTGTGANQPQHF

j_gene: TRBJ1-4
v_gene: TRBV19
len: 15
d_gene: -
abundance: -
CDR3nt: TGTGCCACCCAAACCGGGCAGGCGGTTAATGAAAAACTGTTTTTT
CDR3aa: CATQTGQAVNEKLFF

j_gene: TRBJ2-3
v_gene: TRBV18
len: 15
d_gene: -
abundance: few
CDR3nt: TGTGCCAGCTCACCCGGCGGGGGCAGCACAAGTACGCAGTATTTT
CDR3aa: CASSPGGGSTSTQYF

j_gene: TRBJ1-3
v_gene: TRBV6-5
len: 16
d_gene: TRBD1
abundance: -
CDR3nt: TGTGCCAGCAGTTACTCCTGGACAGGGAACGGAAACACCATATATTTT
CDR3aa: CASSYSWTGNGNTIYF

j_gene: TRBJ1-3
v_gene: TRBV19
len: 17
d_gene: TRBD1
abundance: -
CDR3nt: TGTGCCAGTAGTATAGGGGGACAGGGCCTTACTGGAAACACCATATATTTT
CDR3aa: CASSIGGQGLTGNTIYF

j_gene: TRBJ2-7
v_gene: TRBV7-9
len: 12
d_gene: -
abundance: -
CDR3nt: TGTGCCAGCAGCCGGGGTACATACGAGCAGTACTTC
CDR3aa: CASSRGTYEQYF

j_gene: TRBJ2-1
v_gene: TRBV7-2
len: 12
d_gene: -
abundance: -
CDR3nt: TGTGCCAGCTCTCGGGGAAACAATGAGCAGTTCTTC
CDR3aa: CASSRGNNEQFF